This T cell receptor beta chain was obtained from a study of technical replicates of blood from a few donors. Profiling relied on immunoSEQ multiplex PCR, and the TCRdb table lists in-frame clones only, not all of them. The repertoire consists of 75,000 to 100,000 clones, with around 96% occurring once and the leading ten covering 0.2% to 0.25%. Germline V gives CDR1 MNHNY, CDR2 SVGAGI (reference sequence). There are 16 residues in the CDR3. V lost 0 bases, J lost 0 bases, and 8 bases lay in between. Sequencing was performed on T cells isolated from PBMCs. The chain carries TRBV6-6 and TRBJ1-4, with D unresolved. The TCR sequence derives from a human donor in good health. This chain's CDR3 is CASSYSMAATNEKLFF. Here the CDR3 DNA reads TGTGCCAGCAGTTACTCGATGGCTGCAACTAATGAAAAACTGTTTTTT.